This TCR beta chain was retrieved from a study of T cells in Graves' hyperthyroidism and ophthalmopathy. Ophthalmopathy cases met thresholds of Clinical Activity Score at least 3, NOSPECS grade at least 4 and duration under 3 months. The CDR3 is made up of 16 amino acids. With V trimmed by 4 bases and J by 2 bases, 8 bases remained unmatched. Per germline, CDR1 PRHDT and CDR2 FYEKMQ (reference sequence). Amplification yielded TCR beta CDR3 regions, with RNA transcripts as the source. The HTBI primer set served for first-round RT-PCR of the TCR CDR3. Via MiXCR, TCRdb re-called the multiplex PCR reads, giving one row per CDR3 protein. The sample contains hundreds of thousands of distinct CDR3 sequences, around 15% of which appear only once. The table lists this clonotype with many counts. Antigen: not known. The study's findings and limits: Appearing also in blood were most of the thyroid clonotypes expanded above 0.001. Ophthalmopathy got predicted by the model a median roughly six months before its onset. A model built on 13 V-J features separated ophthalmopathy from stable hyperthyroidism.

The specimen sequenced was blood. V usage is TRBV13 and J usage is TRBJ2-3; 8 bases fit TRBD1. This receptor was obtained from a man aged 18 to 29 with Graves' ophthalmopathy. CDR3: CASSSRVQGVTDTQYF. The CDR3 region has the DNA TGTGCCAGCAGCTCCAGGGTACAGGGGGTCACAGATACGCAGTATTTT.